This T cell receptor beta chain was sequenced in a study of blood T cell repertoires in COVID-19. Study overall: Material from acute and convalescent COVID-19 was sourced from the United States, Italy and Spain. The analysed material was cDNA or gDNA that came from T cells, B-cell-depleted T cells, or PBMCs.

Germline CDR1 and CDR2: KGHDR and SFDVKD. The CDR3 is made up of 14 amino acids. J lost 4 bases, V lost 3 bases, and 3 bases had no gene match. In the original workflow: Quantification of nucleated cells was approximated via reference gene primer amplification. Method: immunoSEQ multiplex PCR; TCRdb's copy keeps in-frame clones and lacks some. The V and J calls and clone size come from that table; D and trimming were worked out from the DNA. Of 130,000 or so clones in the sample, about 88% were seen once. The J gene is TRBJ1-2, the V gene TRBV24-1, with 8 bases lining up with TRBD1. The sequence was collected from a woman aged 80 or over with acute or convalescent COVID-19. The material sequenced was peripheral blood. The CDR3 region has the DNA TGTGCCACCAGTGATCGGGACAGGTTCTATGGCTACACCTTC. Translating gives CATSDRDRFYGYTF.